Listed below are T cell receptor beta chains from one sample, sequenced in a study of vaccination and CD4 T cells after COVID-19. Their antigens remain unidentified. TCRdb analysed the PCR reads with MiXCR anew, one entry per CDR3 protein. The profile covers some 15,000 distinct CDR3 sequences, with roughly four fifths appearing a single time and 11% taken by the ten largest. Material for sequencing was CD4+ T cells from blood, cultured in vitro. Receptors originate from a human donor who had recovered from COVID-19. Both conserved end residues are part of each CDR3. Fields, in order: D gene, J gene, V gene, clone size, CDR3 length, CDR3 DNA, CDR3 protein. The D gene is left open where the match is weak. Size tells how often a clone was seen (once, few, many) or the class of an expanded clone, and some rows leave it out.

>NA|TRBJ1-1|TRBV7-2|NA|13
TGTGCCAGCAGCTTATCAGTGAACACTGAGGCTTTCTTT
CASSLSVNTEAFF
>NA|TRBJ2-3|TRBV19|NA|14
TGTGCCAGTAGAGCGGGCCTTAGCACAGATACGCAGTATTTT
CASRAGLSTDTQYF
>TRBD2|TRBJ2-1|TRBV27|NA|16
TGTGCCAGCAGTGCAACTAGCGGGAGGGCCCGCAGTGAGCAGTTCTTC
CASSATSGRARSEQFF
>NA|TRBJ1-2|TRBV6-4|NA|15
TGTGCCAGCAGGGCACAAACAGGGCCATGGGGTGGCTACACCTTC
CASRAQTGPWGGYTF
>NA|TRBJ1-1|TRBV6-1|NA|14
TGTGCCAGCAGCATACAGGGACCGAACACTGAAGCTTTCTTT
CASSIQGPNTEAFF
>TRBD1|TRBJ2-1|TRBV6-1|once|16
TGTGCCAGCAGGATGACCGGGACAGGGATCGACAATGAGCAGTTCTTC
CASRMTGTGIDNEQFF
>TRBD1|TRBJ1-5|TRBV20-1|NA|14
TGCAGTGCTAGGAGGGGAGGGGGCTATCAGCCCCAGCATTTT
CSARRGGGYQPQHF
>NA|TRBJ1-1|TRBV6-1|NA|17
TGTGCCAGCAGTCCTTATGTAGGAGGCGGGGGGGACACTGAAGCTTTCTTT
CASSPYVGGGGDTEAFF
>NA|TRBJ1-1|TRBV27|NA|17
TGTGCCACCAGAAGGGGCAGACTCACGCTCGAAAACACTGAAGCTTTCTTT
CATRRGRLTLENTEAFF
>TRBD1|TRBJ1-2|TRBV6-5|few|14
TGTGCCAGCAGTTACGGACAGGAGTCCTATGGCTACACCTTC
CASSYGQESYGYTF
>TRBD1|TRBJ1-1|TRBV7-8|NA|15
TGTGCCAGCAGCCTCACACAGGGGTTTGGCACTGAAGCTTTCTTT
CASSLTQGFGTEAFF
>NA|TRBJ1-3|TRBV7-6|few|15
TGTGCCAGCAGCCAAAGGTGGGCACAAGGAAACACCATATATTTT
CASSQRWAQGNTIYF
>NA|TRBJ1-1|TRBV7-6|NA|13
TGTGCCAGCAGCTCGTTCCGGGCCCGTGAAGCTTTCTTT
CASSSFRAREAFF
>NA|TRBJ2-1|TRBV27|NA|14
TGTGCCAGCAGTTACAGGGGCGGGGGGTATGAGCAGTTCTTC
CASSYRGGGYEQFF
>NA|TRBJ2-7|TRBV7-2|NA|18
TGTGCCAGCAGCTTTAGACGGGGAACCTCCTCCCCCCAGTCGGAGCAGTACTTC
CASSFRRGTSSPQSEQYF
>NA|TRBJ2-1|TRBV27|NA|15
TGTGCCAGCGGCCTCTCAGGGCAGGGGAATGATGAGCAGTTCTTC
CASGLSGQGNDEQFF
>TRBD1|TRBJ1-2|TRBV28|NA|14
TGTGCCAGCAGTCGCGGACAGGGAGGATCTGGCTACACCTTC
CASSRGQGGSGYTF
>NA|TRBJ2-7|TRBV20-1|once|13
TGCAGTGCTCGAACCGGGACTTCCTACGAGCAGTACTTC
CSARTGTSYEQYF
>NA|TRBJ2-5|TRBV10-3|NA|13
TGTGCCATCAGTGAGTGGGGGCAAGAGACCCAGTACTTC
CAISEWGQETQYF
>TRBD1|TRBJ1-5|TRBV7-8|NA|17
TGTGCCAGCAGCTCTAGGGGAGGAGGGGGCGCGGGTCAGCCCCAGCATTTT
CASSSRGGGGAGQPQHF
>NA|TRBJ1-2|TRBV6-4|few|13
TGTGCCAGCAGACGGGCGGTAACTTATGGCTACACCTTC
CASRRAVTYGYTF
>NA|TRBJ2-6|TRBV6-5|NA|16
TGTGCCAGCAGTTCGATGCGTGGCTCTGGGGCCAACGTCCTGACTTTC
CASSSMRGSGANVLTF